This record covers a single TCR beta chain. Its antigen has not been determined. One base away there is no much larger clone; base qualities are not given. The data derive from a study of cytomegalovirus exposure and HLA in healthy donors (dated 2017 in TCRdb). Study-level background: According to a later analysis, one platform produced both the 110 or so validation repertoires and the 670 or so repertoires of the first cohort. The study aimed to test whether signatures of past pathogen exposure could be identified by cataloging public T cell receptors. In addition to the first cohort of 666 subjects, a separate validation cohort of some 120 different subjects was used. To predict cytomegalovirus infection status, the study brought together high-throughput TCR immunosequencing, statistical association of individual TCRs with disease status, and machine learning. Paper-wide results and their limitations: A later analysis lacked HLA typing for the validation cohort, so it scored co-occurrence in that cohort across all 120 repertoires. The authors suggested that the approach could potentially be generalized to other disease states and immunological phenotypes. Of the cluster scores, roughly 95% were above 0 in a later analysis, which found that TCRs clustered in the first cohort also tended to co-occur in the 120 or so validation repertoires. A total of 164 TCR beta chains were listed by the study as associated with cytomegalovirus. In vitro tests confirmed that a few of the cytomegalovirus-associated TCR beta chains recognize cytomegalovirus antigens. While some public TCRs were present in many individuals, most TCR sequences turned up only very rarely across donors. The classifier was reported to diagnose cytomegalovirus status with high specificity and sensitivity in both the original and validation cohorts.

Separate from the roughly 660-subject first cohort, the validation cohort of 95 to 150 subjects was the group to which the donors belonged. Libraries were prepared through the immunoSEQ multiplex PCR assay. Processing in the source paper ran as follows. A statistical classification framework was built for diagnosing cytomegalovirus status from the catalog of TCR beta chain sequences. TCRdb re-hosts the immuneACCESS table, in-frame sequences only. Its copies lack some clones; in the studies checked, an unresolved V gene accounts for under half of them, and the cause for the rest is not known. Clone size and the V and J calls come from that table; the DNA yielded D and trimming. In all, the sample holds around 250,000 clones, and around 91% of those were seen once. The top ten clonotypes cover roughly 0.4% of the sample. V and J are trimmed by 6 bases and 2 bases, and the gene matches miss 1 base of the junction. There are 13 amino acids in the CDR3, from cysteine to phenylalanine inclusive. CDR3 DNA only is kept here, 39 bases in frame from base 1. According to the germline V gene, CDR1 reads MGHRA and CDR2 reads YSYEKL.

The sequence derives from a woman aged 18-35 years in good health and CMV-seronegative. The chain was built from TRBV4-1 and TRBJ1-2; 9 central bases correspond to TRBD1. Sequenced sample: PBMCs. At the DNA level, the sequence is TGCGCCAGCAGGGGGACAGGGAACTATGGCTACACCTTC. Its amino acids are CASRGTGNYGYTF.